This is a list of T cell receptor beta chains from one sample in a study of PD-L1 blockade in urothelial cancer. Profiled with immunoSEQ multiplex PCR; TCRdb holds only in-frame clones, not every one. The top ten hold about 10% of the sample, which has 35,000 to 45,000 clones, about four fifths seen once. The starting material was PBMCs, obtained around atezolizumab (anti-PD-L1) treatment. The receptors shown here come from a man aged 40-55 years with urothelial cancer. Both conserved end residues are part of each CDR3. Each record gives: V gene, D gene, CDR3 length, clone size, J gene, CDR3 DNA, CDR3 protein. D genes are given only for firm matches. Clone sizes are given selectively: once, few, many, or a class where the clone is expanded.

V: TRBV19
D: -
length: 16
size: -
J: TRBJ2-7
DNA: TGTGCCAGTAGTACCCGCCGACCTACACAGGGAAGTGAGCAGTACTTC
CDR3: CASSTRRPTQGSEQYF

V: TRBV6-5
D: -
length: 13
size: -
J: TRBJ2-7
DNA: TGTGCCAGCAGTTACTCGTTGGCGGGTGAGCAGTACTTC
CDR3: CASSYSLAGEQYF

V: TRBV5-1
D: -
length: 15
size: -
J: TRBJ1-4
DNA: TGCGCCAGCAGCGTAGACAGGACCTCCACTGAAAAACTGTTTTTT
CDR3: CASSVDRTSTEKLFF

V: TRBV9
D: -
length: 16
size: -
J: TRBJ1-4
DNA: TGTGCCAGCAGCGCGGGACACCTTGCCCCTAATGAAAAACTGTTTTTT
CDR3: CASSAGHLAPNEKLFF

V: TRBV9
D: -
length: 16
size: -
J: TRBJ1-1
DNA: TGTGCCAGCAGCGCGTCAGTGGGCCTGTCGGACACTGAAGCTTTCTTT
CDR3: CASSASVGLSDTEAFF

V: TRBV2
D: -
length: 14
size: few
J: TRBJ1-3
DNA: TGTGCCAGCCTACAGGTGCGCTCTGGAAACACCATATATTTT
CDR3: CASLQVRSGNTIYF

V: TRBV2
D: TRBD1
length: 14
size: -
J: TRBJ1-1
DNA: TGTGCCAGCAGCTGGGACAGGGCCCCGGTTGAAGCTTTCTTT
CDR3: CASSWDRAPVEAFF

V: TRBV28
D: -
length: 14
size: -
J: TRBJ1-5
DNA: TGTGCCAGCAGGAAGGGTGGGGGAGGTAAGCCCCAGCATTTT
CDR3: CASRKGGGGKPQHF

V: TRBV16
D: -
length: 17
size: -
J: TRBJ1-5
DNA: TGTGCCAGCAGCCAATTCCGCCCAGGGGCCATCAATCAGCCCCAGCATTTT
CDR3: CASSQFRPGAINQPQHF

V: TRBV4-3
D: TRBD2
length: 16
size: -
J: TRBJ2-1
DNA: TGCGCCAGCAGCCAGAGTAGCGGGAGGGCCAGGAATGAGCAGTTCTTC
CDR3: CASSQSSGRARNEQFF

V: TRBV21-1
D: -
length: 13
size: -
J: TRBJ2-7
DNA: TGTGCCAGCAGCAAAGGTCCGAGCTACGAGCAGTACTTC
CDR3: CASSKGPSYEQYF

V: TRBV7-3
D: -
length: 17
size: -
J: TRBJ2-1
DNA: TGTGCCAGCAGCGCTCTCCCCGGGGAGAGCTCCTACAATGAGCAGTTCTTC
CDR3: CASSALPGESSYNEQFF

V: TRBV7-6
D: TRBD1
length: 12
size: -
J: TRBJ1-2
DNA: TGTGCCAGCAGCTTACAGGGGGACGGCTACACCTTC
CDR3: CASSLQGDGYTF

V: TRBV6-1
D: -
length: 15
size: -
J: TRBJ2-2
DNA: TGTGCCAGCAGTGCCGCTCGGGATTCCCCCGGGGAGCTGTTTTTT
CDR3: CASSAARDSPGELFF

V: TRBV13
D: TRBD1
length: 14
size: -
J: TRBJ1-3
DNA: TGTGCCAGCAGCCCGGACAGGGTGGGAGACACCATATATTTT
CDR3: CASSPDRVGDTIYF

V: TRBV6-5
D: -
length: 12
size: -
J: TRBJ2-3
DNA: TGTGCCAGCAGTTATAACACAGATACGCAGTATTTT
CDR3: CASSYNTDTQYF

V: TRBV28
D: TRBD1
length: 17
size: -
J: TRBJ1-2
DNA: TGTGCCAGCAGGAACTTACCGTCCAGGGACAGGGCCTATGGCTACACCTTC
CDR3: CASRNLPSRDRAYGYTF

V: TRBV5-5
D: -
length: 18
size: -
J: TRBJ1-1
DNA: TGTGCCAGCAGTCCGTTCGAGGGCAGCGCATCCATGAACACTGAAGCTTTCTTT
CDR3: CASSPFEGSASMNTEAFF

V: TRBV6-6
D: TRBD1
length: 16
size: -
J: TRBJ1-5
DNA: TGTGCCAGCGGGGAAACAGGGGGCATAAGCAATCAGCCCCAGCATTTT
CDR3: CASGETGGISNQPQHF

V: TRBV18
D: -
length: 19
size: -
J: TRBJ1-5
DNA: TGTGCCAGCTCACCTCGAGGATTGGGGGCGGCGGGTAGCAATCAGCCCCAGCATTTT
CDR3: CASSPRGLGAAGSNQPQHF

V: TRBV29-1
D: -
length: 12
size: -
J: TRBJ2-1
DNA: TGCAGCGTTGGGGGCGAGTACAATGAGCAGTTCTTC
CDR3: CSVGGEYNEQFF

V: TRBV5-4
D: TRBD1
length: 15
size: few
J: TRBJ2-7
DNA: TGTGCCAGCAGCAAGGGGACAGTTCCCACCTACGAGCAGTACTTC
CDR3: CASSKGTVPTYEQYF

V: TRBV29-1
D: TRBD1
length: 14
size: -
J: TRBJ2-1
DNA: TGCAGCGTCTGCCGGGACAGGGGGCAAAATGAGCAGTTCTTC
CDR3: CSVCRDRGQNEQFF

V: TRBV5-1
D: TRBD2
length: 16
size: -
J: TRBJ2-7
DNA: TGCGCCAGCAGCTCGATGACTAGCGCGGCCTCCTACGAGCAGTACTTC
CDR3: CASSSMTSAASYEQYF

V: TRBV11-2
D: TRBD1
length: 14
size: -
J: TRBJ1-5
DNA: TGTGCCAGCAGCTCATTACAGGGGGATCAGCCCCAGCATTTT
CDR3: CASSSLQGDQPQHF

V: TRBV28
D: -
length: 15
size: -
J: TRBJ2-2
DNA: TGTGCCAGCATGGGCGACTCCCGCGGGACCGGGGAGCTGTTTTTT
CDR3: CASMGDSRGTGELFF

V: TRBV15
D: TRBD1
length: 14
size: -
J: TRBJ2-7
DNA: TGTGCCACCAGCACCAGACAGGGAGCCTACGAGCAGTACTTC
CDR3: CATSTRQGAYEQYF

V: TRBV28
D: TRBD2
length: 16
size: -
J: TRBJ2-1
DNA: TGTGCCAGCAGTTTACGACTAGCGGGGAGGTATAACGAGCAGTTCTTC
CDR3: CASSLRLAGRYNEQFF

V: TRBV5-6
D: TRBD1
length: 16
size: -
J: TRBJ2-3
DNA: TGTGCCAGCAGCTTTAGAGGGACAGGGTATCAAGATACGCAGTATTTT
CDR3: CASSFRGTGYQDTQYF

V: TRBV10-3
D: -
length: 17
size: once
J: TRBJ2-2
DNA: TGTGCCATCAGTGAGTCTCTTGGGGGAGGTCCCACCGGGGAGCTGTTTTTT
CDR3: CAISESLGGGPTGELFF

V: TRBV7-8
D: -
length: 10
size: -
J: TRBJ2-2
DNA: TGTGCCTGGTTGAGCGGGGAGCTGTTTTTT
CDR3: CAWLSGELFF

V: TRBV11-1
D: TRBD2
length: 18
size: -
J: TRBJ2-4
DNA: TGTGCCAGCAGCTTAGATCAAGGACTAGCGGGATACAAAAACATTCAGTACTTC
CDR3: CASSLDQGLAGYKNIQYF

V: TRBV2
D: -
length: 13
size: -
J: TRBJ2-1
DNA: TGTGCCAGCAGTCAACTCAGGGGCGGAGAGCAGTTCTTC
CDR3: CASSQLRGGEQFF

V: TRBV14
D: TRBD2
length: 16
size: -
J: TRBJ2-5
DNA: TGTGCCAGCAGCCAACCAACTAGCGGGAATCAAGAGACCCAGTACTTC
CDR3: CASSQPTSGNQETQYF

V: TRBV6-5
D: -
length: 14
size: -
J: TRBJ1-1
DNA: TGTGCCAGCAGTTACTCGGACAGTAACACTGAAGCTTTCTTT
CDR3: CASSYSDSNTEAFF

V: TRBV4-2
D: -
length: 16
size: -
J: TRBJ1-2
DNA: TGTGCCAGCAGCCAAGATCACCGGACTTCTAACTATGGCTACACCTTC
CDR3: CASSQDHRTSNYGYTF

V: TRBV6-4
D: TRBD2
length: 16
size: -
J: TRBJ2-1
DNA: TGTGCCAGCAGTGACTGGGGGGGAGTCTCCTACAATGAGCAGTTCTTC
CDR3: CASSDWGGVSYNEQFF

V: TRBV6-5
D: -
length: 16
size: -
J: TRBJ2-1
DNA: TGTGCCAGCAGTTACTCTCCCGGCGGCACGAACAATGAGCAGTTCTTC
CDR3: CASSYSPGGTNNEQFF

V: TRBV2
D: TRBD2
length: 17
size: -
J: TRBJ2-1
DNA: TGTGCCAGCAGTGAGGTTAGCGGGAGTACTCTCTACAATGAGCAGTTCTTC
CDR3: CASSEVSGSTLYNEQFF

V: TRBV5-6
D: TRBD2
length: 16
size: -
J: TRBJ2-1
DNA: TGTGCCAGCAGCCCATGGGGCGGGAGGGGGCACAATGAGCAGTTCTTC
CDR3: CASSPWGGRGHNEQFF

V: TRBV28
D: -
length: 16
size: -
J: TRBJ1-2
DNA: TGTGCCAGCAGTTTACTTGGGACGGGAGCTAACTATGGCTACACCTTC
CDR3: CASSLLGTGANYGYTF

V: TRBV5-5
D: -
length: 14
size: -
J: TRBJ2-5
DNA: TGTGCCAGCAGCCGGGCAGGGGTAGGGGAGACCCAGTACTTC
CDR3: CASSRAGVGETQYF

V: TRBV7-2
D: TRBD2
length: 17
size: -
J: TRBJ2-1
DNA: TGTGCCAGCAGCTTAGGTCCGACTAGCGCGGCCTACAATGAGCAGTTCTTC
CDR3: CASSLGPTSAAYNEQFF

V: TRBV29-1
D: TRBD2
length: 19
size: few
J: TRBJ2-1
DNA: TGCAGCGTTGACGGTAGCGGGAGGCCAATCCTTAGCTCCTACAATGAGCAGTTCTTC
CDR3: CSVDGSGRPILSSYNEQFF

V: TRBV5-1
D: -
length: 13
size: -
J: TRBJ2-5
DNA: TGCGCCAGCAGCTTCGAGTCGCAAGAGACCCAGTACTTC
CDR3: CASSFESQETQYF